This passage covers 17 T cell receptor beta chains from one sample sequenced in a study of control samples from healthy donors and cancer patients (dated by TCRdb to 2018 to 2021). The library was obtained by the immunoSEQ multiplex PCR assay. In its TCRdb copy, this immuneACCESS table keeps in-frame sequences only and misses some clones. Where compared with another copy, unresolved V genes explain less than half of these, and the others have no known cause. In this sample the table shows about 140,000 clones, about 90% of which occur a single time. Approximately 7.2% of the sample is in the top ten clones. The sample consisted of blood. The receptors come from a man between 18 and 29 years old in good health.

The rearrangement joins TRBV2 to TRBJ2-7; TRBD2 might be the D (6 bases). V was shortened by 5 bases and J by 0 bases, with 20 bases between the two germline ends. The CDR3 spans 17 residues. From germline, CDR1 is SNHLY and CDR2 FYNNEI. The CDR3 region is CASSKVGLYASSYEQYF. In DNA form, the CDR3 reads TGTGCCAGCAGTAAAGTGGGACTGTACGCAAGCTCCTACGAGCAGTACTTC.

The rearrangement links TRBV7-9 to TRBJ2-7; no firm D call. V was pared by 5 bases and J by 0 bases, with 17 bases between. This CDR3 is 16 amino acids long. In germline, CDR1 is SEHNR, CDR2 FQNEAQ (reference sequence). DNA of the CDR3: TGTGCCAGCAGCCAGGATTATAAGGGAAGCTCCTACGAGCAGTACTTC. Translated: CASSQDYKGSSYEQYF.

This chain links TRBV19 with TRBJ2-3, with TRBD2 identical over 13 bases. The CDR3 is made up of 16 amino acids. J lost 6 bases, V lost 2 bases, and 5 bases had no gene match. The germline CDR1 and CDR2 sequences are LNHDA and SQIVND (reference sequence). The CDR3 loop is CASSIRLAGGTDTQYF. The DNA of the CDR3 is TGTGCCAGTAGTATAAGACTAGCGGGGGGTACCGATACGCAGTATTTT.

This chain links TRBV13 with TRBJ1-2; 7 bases are shared with TRBD1. The J segment lost 5 bases and the V segment lost 3 bases, leaving 3 bases of the junction unmatched. The CDR3 is 13 residues long. Germline V gene data show CDR1 as PRHDT and CDR2 as FYEKMQ (reference sequence). The CDR3 DNA reads TGTGCCAGCAGCTTGCCAGGGGGATATGGCTACACCTTC. Translating it yields CASSLPGGYGYTF.

In DNA, the CDR3 is TGCAGCGTCAAACAGGCGTCCTCTGGAAACACCATATATTTT. Translated, it gives CSVKQASSGNTIYF. J is TRBJ1-3 and V is TRBV29-1, with D perhaps TRBD1 (5 bases). Germline lookup yields CDR1 SQVTM and CDR2 ANQGSEA. V was pared by 6 bases and J by 0 bases, with 12 bases between. The CDR3 is 14 amino acids.

CDR3 DNA sequence: TGTGCCAGCAGTTTACGGGGGGCGGAGGGGTATGGCTACACCTTC. It specifies CASSLRGAEGYGYTF. The chain is built from TRBV28 and TRBJ1-2; perhaps TRBD1 as D (6 bases). Trimming left V 2 bases short and J 5 bases short, with 15 bases between. CDR1 is MDHEN, CDR2 SYDVKM, per germline. This CDR3 has 15 amino acids.

The chain links TRBV9 to TRBJ1-5; 7 bases agree with TRBD1. Trimming cost V 0 bases and J 0 bases; bases outside gene matches: 3. The CDR3 has 16 residues. From germline, CDR1 is SGDLS and CDR2 YYNGEE. This CDR3 reads CASSVDGTDSNQPQHF. The CDR3 nucleotides read TGTGCCAGCAGCGTAGATGGGACAGATAGCAATCAGCCCCAGCATTTT. The full variable domain, its missing parts supplied by reference TRBV9 and TRBJ1-5, is DSGVTQTPKHLITATGQRVTLRCSPRSGDLSVYWYQQSLDQGLQFLIQYYNGEERAKGNILERFSAQQFPDLHSELNLSSLELGDSALYFCASSVDGTDSNQPQHFGDGTRLSIL.

This clone was recorded only once. The chain employs TRBV30 and TRBJ1-6; 8 bases fit TRBD1. The CDR3 is made up of 16 amino acids. Trimming at V came to 5 bases and at J to 5 bases, leaving 11 bases not matched to a gene. The germline V gene encodes CDR1 GTSNPN and CDR2 SVGIG (reference sequence). The CDR3 bases are TGTGCCTGGGCTCGGGACAGGTTAGAAAATAATTCACCCCTCCACTTT. Its protein product is CAWARDRLENNSPLHF. The whole variable domain, filled in from reference TRBV30 and TRBJ1-6, reads SQTIHQWPATLVQPVGSPLSLECTVEGTSNPNLYWYRQAAGRGLQLLFYSVGIGQISSEVPQNLSASRPQDRQFILSSKKLLLSDSGFYLCAWARDRLENNSPLHFGNGTRLTVT.

Note on this clone: The sample contains more than one DNA sequence encoding this CDR3. The genes are TRBV6-4 and TRBJ2-2; D gene ambiguous. Trimming pared 3 bases from V and 1 base from J, leaving 3 bases between. Germline lookup yields CDR1 MRHNA and CDR2 SNTAGT. This CDR3 contains 13 residues. CDR3 amino acids: CASSEGNTGELFF. The CDR3 bases are TGTGCCAGCAGTGAGGGGAACACCGGGGAGCTGTTTTTT.

V and J are TRBV27 and TRBJ1-2; TRBD1 aligns across 7 bases. The CDR3 spans 13 residues. Germline V gives CDR1 MNHEY, CDR2 SMNVEV (reference sequence). V was pared by 5 bases and J by 4 bases, with 4 bases of the junction left unmatched. The CDR3 region is CASSTGQRYGYTF. The CDR3 DNA is TGTGCCAGCAGTACGGGACAGCGCTATGGCTACACCTTC.

This chain links TRBV24-1 with TRBJ2-1; D uncertain. V gave up 1 base and J gave up 3 bases, with 12 bases separating them. Germline CDR1 is KGHDR and CDR2 is SFDVKD. CDR3 length: 16 amino acids. Here the CDR3 reads CATSDLRESNYNEQFF. The CDR3 nucleotides read TGTGCCACCAGTGATTTAAGGGAATCCAACTACAATGAGCAGTTCTTC.

The chain couples TRBV6-4 to TRBJ2-1; 7 nucleotides align to TRBD2. The junction had 5 bases not matched to a gene; V was cut back by 3 bases and J by 9 bases. Germline V gives CDR1 MRHNA, CDR2 SNTAGT. The CDR3 totals 13 residues. The CDR3 DNA reads as TGTGCCAGCAGTGAAGGACTAGAGGGTGAGCAGTTCTTC. Residues: CASSEGLEGEQFF.

This chain links TRBV7-2 with TRBJ2-2; the D gene is possibly TRBD1 (5 bases). Germline CDR1 SGHTA, CDR2 FQGNSA. This CDR3 has 15 residues. V was cut by 0 bases and J by 5 bases, with 10 bases left in between. In nucleotides, the CDR3 is TGTGCCAGCAGCTTAGCTCCAGGGTTTACCGGGGAGCTGTTTTTT. This gives the protein CASSLAPGFTGELFF.

The V and J genes are TRBV7-3 and TRBJ1-1; a possible D gene is TRBD1 (6 bases). V was cut by 4 bases and J by 3 bases, with 9 bases left in between. Per the germline V gene, CDR1 is SGHTA and CDR2 is FQGTGA. The CDR3 length is 13 residues. CDR3 in amino acids: CASSYREYTEAFF. CDR3 in DNA: TGTGCCAGCAGCTACAGGGAGTACACTGAAGCTTTCTTT.

This chain links TRBV2 with TRBJ1-2; 11 bases line up with TRBD1. The CDR3 totals 11 residues. CDR1 is SNHLY and CDR2 is FYNNEI in the germline V gene. The CDR3 loop reads CGTGGFDGYTF. The CDR3 region has the DNA TGTGGGACAGGGGGCTTCGACGGCTACACCTTC.

The chain recombines TRBV6-4 with TRBJ2-7; D uncertain. There are 15 residues in the CDR3. The germline V gene encodes CDR1 MRHNA and CDR2 SNTAGT. Trimming removed 4 bases at V and 1 base at J, with 14 bases between. As DNA, the CDR3 is TGTGCCAGCAGTGTGTTAACCGCCTATTCCTACGAGCAGTACTTC. It translates to CASSVLTAYSYEQYF.

CDR3 sequence (DNA): TGTGCCAGCAGCTTTCTAGCGGGGGGCGATACGCAGTATTTT. Its protein product is CASSFLAGGDTQYF. The genes are TRBV6-5 and TRBJ2-3; TRBD2 matches at 11 bases. This CDR3 has 14 residues. Germline V gives CDR1 MNHEY, CDR2 SVGAGI. V shed 6 bases and J 6 bases; nucleotides not matched to a gene: 5.